This T cell receptor beta chain is drawn from a study of Ad26.COV2.S vaccination and SARS-CoV-2 variants (dated by TCRdb to 2020 to 2022). Notes on the research overall: Donors in the vaccine arm were drawn from COV1001, a multicentre, randomized, double-blind, placebo-controlled phase I-IIa trial testing Ad26.COV2.S in healthy adults. Dosing of Ad26.COV2.S was intramuscular, at either 5x10^10 or 1x10^11 viral particles, delivered as one shot or as two shots spaced 56 days apart. TCRbeta repertoire sequencing served as the tool for gauging how specific and how broad the SARS-CoV-2-reactive T cell receptors were following Ad26.COV2.S vaccination. A total of approximately 30 samples were included in the TCR-sequenced set, comprising some 20 Ad26.COV2.S vaccine recipients, 5 placebo recipients and 8 SARS-CoV-2 convalescent individuals. Participants in the trial were split at random into five groups of five each, receiving low-dose or high-dose Ad26.COV2.S once or twice, or else placebo on both occasions. Blinding of investigators to trial group allocation was maintained during experiments and outcome assessment. Study-level results and caveats: The study was not powered for comparison of responses between vaccine doses or regimens. Comparable non-spike TCR breadth was observed between vaccine and placebo recipients, consistent with only spike being contained in the vaccine. Higher spike-specific TCR breadth was observed in Ad26.COV2.S recipients than in placebo recipients (P = 0.0014). It was noted by the authors that total T cell responses may have been underestimated by the TCR breadth and depth analyses. After vaccination, substantial breadth of spike-specific CD8+ and CD4+ T cell responses was reported.

The immunoSEQ Assay was the method used to sequence TCRbeta CDR3 regions. After extraction, genomic DNA underwent amplification by bias-controlled multiplex PCR, followed by high-throughput sequencing. Regarding the original processing steps: Collapsing and filtering of sequences were performed to quantify the absolute abundance of each unique TCRbeta CDR3 region. T cell fraction was estimated by normalizing TCRbeta template counts to usable DNA, with usable DNA measured through amplification of reference genes found in all nucleated cells. Repertoire TCRs were annotated as SARS-CoV-2-specific by exact matching of V gene, CDR3 amino acid sequence and J gene to a known reactive TCR set. The reference SARS-CoV-2 TCR set was obtained from MIRA and was filtered for enrichment in COVID-19-positive ImmuneCODE repertoires, whereby public or cross-reactive TCRs were removed. Using the MIRA antigens, annotated TCRs were further analysed by specific ORF or by position within an ORF. Breadth was defined as annotated unique rearrangements over total unique productive rearrangements; depth was the summed frequency of those rearrangements. Group comparisons of TCR breadth used two-sided Wilcoxon rank-sum tests. Drawn from immuneACCESS, this table holds only the in-frame rearrangements with V and J called that TCRdb kept. Clones are partly lost; checked studies trace under half to an unresolved V gene and leave the rest unexplained. The D gene and trimming were derived from the DNA, and the V and J assignments and clone size from that table. Within this sample are 250,000 or so clones, with about 83% of them counted one time only. Nearly 3% of the sample rests with the top ten.

The treatment or condition label, read with the paper, signifies: around 19 received Ad26.COV2.S at low or high dose, single or two shots; about 5 received placebo; per-sample allocation not given. For vaccine and placebo recipients, the sequenced repertoires came from samples collected on day 63 after the first injection. Between 29 July and 7 August 2020, Cohort 1b enrolled about two dozen adults aged 18-55 years at one site in Boston, USA. Ad26.COV2.S was a replication-incompetent adenovirus type 26 vector that expressed a prefusion-stabilized SARS-CoV-2 spike protein derived from the original Wuhan strain. Trimming accounts for 8 bases at V and 5 bases at J, while the number of junction bases matched to no gene is 3. The germline V gene (reference sequence) sets CDR1 to SGHAT and CDR2 to FQDESV. From the cysteine through the phenylalanine, the CDR3 covers 13 amino acids. CDR3 DNA only is kept here, 39 bases in frame from base 1.

Comments on this clone: Its antigen is still unknown. No qualities accompany the bases; no much larger clone lies one base away.

The TCR originated in a person aged 18-60 years who received the Ad26.COV2.S COVID-19 vaccine or a placebo. The rearrangement combines TRBV11-1 with TRBJ1-6, with 7 middle bases fitting TRBD1. This specimen consisted of peripheral blood, obtained in a trial of Ad26.COV2.S vaccine versus placebo. The DNA sequence is as follows: TGTGCCAGCGGACAGGTGAATAATTCACCCCTCCACTTT. It is translated as CASGQVNNSPLHF.